The 6 T cell receptor beta chains given below trace back to one sample, sequenced in a study of OX40 agonist ivuxolimab in advanced cancers. Sequencing was performed with immunoSEQ multiplex PCR; in TCRdb, only in-frame clones are kept and a portion is missing. The sample includes some 80,000 clones, about 87% seen only once; the top ten take more than 0.5%. Source: CD4+ or CD8+ T cells sorted from blood, taken in a trial of the OX40 agonist ivuxolimab. The receptors were gathered from an adult with an advanced solid tumor such as melanoma, head and neck, liver or kidney cancer.

This clone appeared a single time. The chain is built from TRBV9 and TRBJ1-6, with D possibly TRBD1 on 5 matching bases. The CDR3 length is 14 residues. Between the trimmed V and J ends, which lost 0 bases and 10 bases, there was a span of 11 bases. In germline, CDR1 is SGDLS, CDR2 YYNGEE. In DNA form, the CDR3 reads TGTGCCAGCAGCGTAGCTGGGGGAAGCTCACCCCTCCACTTT. It yields the protein CASSVAGGSSPLHF.

The V and J genes are TRBV4-1 and TRBJ2-7; no firm D call. CDR1 is MGHRA and CDR2 is YSYEKL in the germline V gene. Deletions cut 0 bases from V and 2 bases from J, with 11 bases between. The CDR3 has 15 amino acids. The CDR3, as DNA: TGCGCCAGCAGCCAAGAGATCTTAAGAGCCTACGAGCAGTACTTC. Protein: CASSQEILRAYEQYF.

V usage is TRBV5-1 and J usage is TRBJ2-7; 12 bases map to TRBD1. CDR3 length: 15 residues. V lost 5 bases and J lost 6; bases outside the gene matches: 9. CDR1 is SGHRS, CDR2 YFSETQ, per germline. The DNA of the CDR3 is TGCGCCAGCAGTACCCCCGGGACAGGGGGCTTCGAGCAGTACTTC. Its protein product is CASSTPGTGGFEQYF.

CDR3 in amino acids: CASAPGELNYNEQFF. For the CDR3, the DNA is TGTGCCAGCGCCCCCGGGGAGCTTAACTACAATGAGCAGTTCTTC. The J gene is TRBJ2-1, the V gene TRBV28, with TRBD2 as a possible D gene (5 bases). The V gene lost 8 bases and the J gene lost 3 bases, with 17 bases spanning the gap. CDR1 is MDHEN and CDR2 is SYDVKM in the germline V gene. This CDR3 has 15 residues.

The V call is TRBV6-1, the J call TRBJ1-4; no definite D call. V was trimmed by 1 base and J by 6 bases, leaving 18 bases between them. Germline V gene lookup returns CDR1 MNHNS and CDR2 SASEGT. This CDR3 has 17 amino acids. The CDR3 loop is CASSEGEVSRPDEKLFF. CDR3 nucleotide sequence: TGTGCCAGCAGTGAAGGCGAGGTGTCGAGGCCGGATGAAAAACTGTTTTTT.

The chain combines TRBV14 with TRBJ1-1, with D unresolved. Trimming shortened V by 4 bases and J by 2 bases, and 11 bases separated the two germline ends. The CDR3 spans 14 residues. Germline V gene lookup returns CDR1 SGHDN and CDR2 FVKESK. CDR3 region: CASSPLFYNTEAFF. The CDR3 DNA reads TGTGCCAGCAGCCCCCTTTTCTATAACACTGAAGCTTTCTTT.